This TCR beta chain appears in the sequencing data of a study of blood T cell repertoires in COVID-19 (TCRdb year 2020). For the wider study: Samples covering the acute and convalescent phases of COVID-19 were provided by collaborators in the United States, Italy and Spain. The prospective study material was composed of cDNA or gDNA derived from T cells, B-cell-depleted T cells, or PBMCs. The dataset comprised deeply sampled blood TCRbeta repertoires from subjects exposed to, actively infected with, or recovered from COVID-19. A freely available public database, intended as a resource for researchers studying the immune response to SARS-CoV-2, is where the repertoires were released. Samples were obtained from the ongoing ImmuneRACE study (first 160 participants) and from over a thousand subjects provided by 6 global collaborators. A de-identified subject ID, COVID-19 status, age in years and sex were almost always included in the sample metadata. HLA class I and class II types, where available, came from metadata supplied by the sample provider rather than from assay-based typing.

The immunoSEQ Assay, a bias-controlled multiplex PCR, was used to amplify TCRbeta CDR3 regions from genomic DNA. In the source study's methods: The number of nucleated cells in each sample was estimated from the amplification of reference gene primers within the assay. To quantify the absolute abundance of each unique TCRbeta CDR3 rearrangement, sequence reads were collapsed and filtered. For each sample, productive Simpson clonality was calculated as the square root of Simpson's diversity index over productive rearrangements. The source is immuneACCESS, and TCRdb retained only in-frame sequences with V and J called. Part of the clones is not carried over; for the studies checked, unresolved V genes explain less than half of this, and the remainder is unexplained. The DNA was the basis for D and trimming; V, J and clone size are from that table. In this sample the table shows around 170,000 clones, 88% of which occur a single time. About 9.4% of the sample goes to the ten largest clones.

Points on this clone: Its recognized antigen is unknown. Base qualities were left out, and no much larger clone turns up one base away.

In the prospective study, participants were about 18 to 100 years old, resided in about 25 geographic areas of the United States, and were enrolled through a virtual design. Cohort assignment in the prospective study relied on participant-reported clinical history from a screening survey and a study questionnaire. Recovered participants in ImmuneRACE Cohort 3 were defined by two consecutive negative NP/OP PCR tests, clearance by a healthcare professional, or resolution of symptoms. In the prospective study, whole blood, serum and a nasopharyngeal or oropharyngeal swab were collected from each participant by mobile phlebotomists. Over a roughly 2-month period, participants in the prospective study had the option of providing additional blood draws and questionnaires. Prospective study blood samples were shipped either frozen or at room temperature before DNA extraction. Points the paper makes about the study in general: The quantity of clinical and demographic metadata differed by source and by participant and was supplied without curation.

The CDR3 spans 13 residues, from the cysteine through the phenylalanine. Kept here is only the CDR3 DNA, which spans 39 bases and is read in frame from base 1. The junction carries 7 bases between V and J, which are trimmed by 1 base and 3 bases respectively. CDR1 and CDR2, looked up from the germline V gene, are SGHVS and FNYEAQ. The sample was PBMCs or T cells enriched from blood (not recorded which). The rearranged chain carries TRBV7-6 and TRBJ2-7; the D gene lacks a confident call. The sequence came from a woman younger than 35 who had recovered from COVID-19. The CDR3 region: CASSLGLLYEQYF. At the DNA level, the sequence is TGTGCCAGCAGCTTAGGGCTCCTCTACGAGCAGTACTTC.